One and the same sample provided the 19 T cell receptor beta chains below, sequenced in a study of T-cell memory formation after mild COVID-19. TCRdb recomputed calls from the 5' RACE reads with MiXCR, one row per CDR3 protein. The sample consists of fewer than 250,000 distinct CDR3 sequences, about 18% of them appearing once. Sequencing was carried out using PBMCs or a T cell subset sorted from them (not recorded which). The receptor set was obtained from an adult woman who had mild COVID-19 (a few samples of this study predate the infection). Cell type and time point are not known.

V usage is TRBV7-9 and J usage is TRBJ1-3; D is unclear. The V and J ends lost 5 bases and 2 bases respectively, with 13 bases between them. Germline V gives CDR1 SEHNR, CDR2 FQNEAQ (reference sequence). The CDR3 extends over 15 amino acids. CDR3 nucleotides: TGTGCCAGCAGCCTCCTCGGTTCGACTGGAAACACCATATATTTT. Its protein product is CASSLLGSTGNTIYF.

This clonotype was found once. J is TRBJ2-7 and V is TRBV7-2; TRBD2 agrees at 8 bases. The CDR3 is 15 residues long. Trimming removed 5 bases from V and 1 base from J; junction bases left unmatched: 7. CDR1 is SGHTA and CDR2 is FQGNSA in the germline V gene. The CDR3 coding sequence is TGTGCCAGCAGCGGCCTGACTAGCGTATCCTACGAGCAGTACTTC. It yields the protein CASSGLTSVSYEQYF.

This clonotype appeared a few times. V usage is TRBV4-1 and J usage is TRBJ2-3; D is ambiguous. CDR1 and CDR2 from the germline V gene are MGHRA and YSYEKL. The CDR3 covers 13 residues. Trimming left V 6 bases short and J 12 bases short, with 19 bases between. In nucleotides, the CDR3 is TGCGCCAGCAGGCTTGACCAGTCGCTCCCCCAGTATTTT. This sequence encodes CASRLDQSLPQYF.

The chain joins TRBV29-1 to TRBJ2-5; D remains ambiguous. Trimming pared 2 bases from V and 5 bases from J, leaving 9 bases between. Per the germline V gene, CDR1 is SQVTM and CDR2 is ANQGSEA. The CDR3 is made up of 12 amino acids. DNA of the CDR3: TGCAGCGTTGAACTAGGTTTCGAGACCCAGTACTTC. It codes for CSVELGFETQYF.

This rearrangement joins TRBV4-1 to TRBJ2-2, with 13 bases aligning to TRBD2. J was trimmed by 4 bases and V by 9 bases; bases with no gene match: 8. From germline, CDR1 is MGHRA and CDR2 YSYEKL. This CDR3 spans 16 amino acids. Here the CDR3 reads CASTKWTSGSTGELFF. CDR3 DNA: TGCGCCAGTACTAAATGGACTAGCGGGAGCACCGGGGAGCTGTTTTTT.

This clonotype was picked up a small number of times. The chain couples TRBV4-2 to TRBJ2-3; the match to TRBD2 covers 8 bases. This CDR3 contains 15 residues. The junction had 4 bases not matched to a gene; V was cut back by 4 bases and J by 1 base. The V gene's germline CDR1 is LGHNA and CDR2 YNFKEQ. CDR3 residues: CASSPPGGRTDTQYF. The CDR3 DNA reads as TGTGCCAGCAGCCCTCCGGGAGGGCGCACAGATACGCAGTATTTT.

The chain combines TRBV7-2 with TRBJ2-1; D remains ambiguous. The CDR3 is 15 residues long. CDR1 is SGHTA and CDR2 is FQGNSA in the germline V gene. With 1 base removed from V and 0 bases from J, the gap between germline ends came to 7 bases. CDR3 residues: CASSLGASSYNEQFF. The CDR3 DNA sequence: TGTGCCAGCAGCTTAGGGGCAAGCTCCTACAATGAGCAGTTCTTC.

The chain combines TRBV5-1 with TRBJ1-1, with TRBD1 as a possible D gene (5 bases). The CDR3 sequence is 15 residues long. CDR1 and CDR2 from the germline V gene are SGHRS and YFSETQ. Trimming took off 5 bases at V and 0 bases at J, with 14 bases between the two ends. CDR3 protein: CASRLSGSLNTEAFF. The CDR3 nucleotides read TGCGCCAGCAGGCTGTCAGGGAGCCTGAACACTGAAGCTTTCTTT.

This clonotype has just a few counts. The gene calls are TRBV24-1 and TRBJ1-5; weak D call: TRBD1 (6 bases). The germline CDR1 and CDR2 sequences are KGHDR and SFDVKD. The CDR3 spans 17 residues. The V end lost 4 bases, the J end lost 1 base, and 16 bases lay between the germline ends. CDR3 loop: CATSDSGAGQSNQPQHF. The CDR3 DNA is TGTGCCACCAGTGACTCAGGGGCGGGTCAGAGCAATCAGCCCCAGCATTTT.

The chain uses TRBV5-6 and TRBJ1-5, with 7 bases fitting TRBD1. Unmatched junction bases numbered 7, after V lost 4 bases and J lost 3 bases. Germline values: CDR1 SGHDT, CDR2 YYEEEE. This CDR3 region has 15 residues. CDR3 sequence reads: CASSPRDRPNQPQHF. For the CDR3, the DNA is TGTGCCAGCAGCCCCCGGGACAGACCCAATCAGCCCCAGCATTTT.

This clonotype was recorded many times. The chain combines TRBV25-1 with TRBJ1-3; D uncertain. This CDR3 has 12 residues. Trimming left V 6 bases short and J 1 base short, with 4 bases between. Germline V lookup: CDR1 MGHDK, CDR2 SYGVNS. CDR3 DNA: TGTGCCAGCAGCCCGTCTGGAAACACCATATATTTT. Amino acid sequence: CASSPSGNTIYF.

This clonotype was counted only a few times. The rearrangement links TRBV25-1 to TRBJ1-5, with D possibly matching TRBD1 (6 bases). Trimming cost V 2 bases and J 7 bases, with 9 bases left between them. Germline CDR1 is MGHDK and CDR2 is SYGVNS. This CDR3 spans 13 amino acids. The CDR3 protein is CASSERGGQPQHF. The DNA for the CDR3 is TGTGCCAGCAGTGAACGGGGGGGCCAGCCCCAGCATTTT.

Concerning this clonotype itself: Relative to the germline gene, one junction end is altered; a read error may explain this. The chain employs TRBV12-3 or TRBV12-4 and TRBJ1-2; TRBD1 matches 7 bases. The CDR3 totals 12 residues. The CDR3 is CASNSGGTNKIF. The CDR3 nucleotides are TGTGCCAGCAACTCAGGGGGGACGAATAAAATCTTC.

This clonotype has more than one count but fewer than ten. The DNA for the CDR3 is TGCGCCAGCAGCCCTAGCGGACCTAGGGGGGCCTCCTCTGGGGCCAACGTCCTGACTTTC. Residues: CASSPSGPRGASSGANVLTF. V and J are TRBV5-1 and TRBJ2-6; maybe TRBD2 (7 bases). The germline V and J ends were trimmed by 4 bases and 0 bases, with 23 bases remaining between them. CDR1 and CDR2 from the germline V gene are SGHRS and YFSETQ. The CDR3 has 20 amino acids.

This chain connects TRBV7-2 to TRBJ2-1, with D perhaps given as TRBD1 or TRBD2 (5 bases each). In germline, CDR1 is SGHTA, CDR2 FQGNSA. V was clipped by 10 bases and J by 8 bases, with 18 bases between them. The CDR3 sequence is 13 residues long. Here the CDR3 DNA reads TGTGCCACCGGGACCTACGTCAACGATGAGCAGTTCTTC. This gives the protein CATGTYVNDEQFF.

V usage is TRBV25-1 and J usage is TRBJ2-1; TRBD2 agrees at 11 bases. Trimming removed 5 bases from V and 5 bases from J; junction bases left unmatched: 8. Germline V lookup: CDR1 MGHDK, CDR2 SYGVNS. This CDR3 spans 16 amino acids. CDR3 in amino acids: CASSPRIAGGHNEQFF. CDR3 DNA: TGTGCCAGCAGTCCCAGGATAGCGGGAGGGCACAATGAGCAGTTCTTC.

The CDR3 DNA reads TGTGCCAGCAGGGACGGCCAGGGGGTAAGGGCCGAGCAGTACTTC. It encodes CASRDGQGVRAEQYF. The rearrangement uses TRBV6-1 and TRBJ2-7; 7 bases map to TRBD1. The CDR3 is made up of 15 amino acids. The germline V gene has CDR1 MNHNS and CDR2 SASEGT. The junction had 14 bases not matched to a gene; V was cut back by 6 bases and J by 6 bases.

This sequence joins TRBV4-1 and TRBJ1-2; possible D gene TRBD1, 6 bases. Germline CDR1 and CDR2: MGHRA and YSYEKL. V was pared by 1 base and J by 1 base, with 13 bases between. The CDR3 totals 16 residues. Here the CDR3 reads CASSQGWDIGNYGYTF. In nucleotides, the CDR3 is TGCGCCAGCAGCCAAGGCTGGGACATCGGTAACTATGGCTACACCTTC.

The chain combines TRBV12-3 or TRBV12-4 with TRBJ1-4; a possible D gene is TRBD1 (5 bases). V shed 1 base and J shed 0 bases, with 15 bases lying between them. CDR3 length equals 18 residues. This chain's CDR3 is CASSLVHQGRATNEKLFF. Written as DNA, the CDR3 is TGTGCCAGCAGTTTAGTGCACCAGGGAAGGGCAACTAATGAAAAACTGTTTTTT.